This T cell receptor (beta chain) was obtained from a study of early T cells in non-severe SARS-CoV-2 infection. Across the study: Sequencing targeted bulk RNA from unsorted whole blood, leaving chains unpaired. Study-level findings and limits: Comparison of clonotypes with VDJdb favored anti-spike CD8 responses while missing private and CD4 specificities.

This clonotype was recorded many times. The antigen remains unidentified. Germline V gives CDR1 SGHTA, CDR2 FQGNSA. The CDR3 loop spans 14 amino acids. Trimming stripped 4 bases from V and 3 bases from J, with 13 bases between. Individual cDNA molecules were tagged with unique molecular identifiers. Via MiXCR, TCRdb re-called the 5' RACE reads, giving one row per CDR3 protein. The data show over 55,000 distinct CDR3 sequences, roughly a tenth seen once. The chain employs TRBV7-2 and TRBJ2-7, with D possibly being TRBD2 (6 bases). This receptor was obtained from an adult who was a healthcare worker with PCR-confirmed SARS-CoV-2 infection or an uninfected control (not recorded which). The sequenced sample was whole blood. In DNA, the CDR3 is TGTGCCAGCAGCTCGGGTAGCGGCGACTACGAGCAGTACTTC. As protein: CASSSGSGDYEQYF.